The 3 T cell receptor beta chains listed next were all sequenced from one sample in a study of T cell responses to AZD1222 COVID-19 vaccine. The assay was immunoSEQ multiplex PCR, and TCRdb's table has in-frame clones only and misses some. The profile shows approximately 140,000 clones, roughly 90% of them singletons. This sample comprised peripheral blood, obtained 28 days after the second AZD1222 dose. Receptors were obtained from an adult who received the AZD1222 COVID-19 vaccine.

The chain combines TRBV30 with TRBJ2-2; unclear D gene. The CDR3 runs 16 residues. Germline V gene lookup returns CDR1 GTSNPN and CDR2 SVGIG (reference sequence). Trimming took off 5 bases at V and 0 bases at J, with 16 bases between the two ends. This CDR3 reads CAWSDWLGANTGELFF. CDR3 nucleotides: TGTGCCTGGTCTGATTGGTTAGGAGCGAACACCGGGGAGCTGTTTTTT.

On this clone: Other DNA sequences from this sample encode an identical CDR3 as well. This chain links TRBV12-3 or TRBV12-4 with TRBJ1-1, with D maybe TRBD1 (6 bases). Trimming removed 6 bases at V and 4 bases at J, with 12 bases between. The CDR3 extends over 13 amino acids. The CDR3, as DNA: TGTGCCAGCAGGCCGACAGGTGGCACTGAAGCTTTCTTT. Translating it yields CASRPTGGTEAFF.

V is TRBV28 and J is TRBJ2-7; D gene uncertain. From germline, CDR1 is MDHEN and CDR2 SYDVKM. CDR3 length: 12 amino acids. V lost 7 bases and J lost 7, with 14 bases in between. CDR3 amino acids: CASTGRMMEQYF. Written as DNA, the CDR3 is TGTGCCAGCACGGGCAGGATGATGGAGCAGTACTTC.